These 15 T cell receptor beta chains came from one sample sequenced in a study of beta chain features in type 1 diabetes. Points from the study as a whole: The study found moderately but significantly shorter TCRB CDR3s in all four CD4+ subsets of Type 1 diabetes patients.

Expressed TCRB transcripts got sequenced, as all isolated RNA was reverse transcribed. Profiled with immunoSEQ multiplex PCR; TCRdb holds only in-frame clones, not every one. The table records about 640,000 clones, approximately 13% of them present only once. For these receptors, no antigen is known. Sequenced input: naive CD4+ T cells from blood. The receptors derive from a man younger than 40 with type 1 diabetes.

J is TRBJ1-2 and V is TRBV27; D is uncertain. This CDR3 region has 12 residues. Trimming cost V 0 bases and J 8 bases, with 7 bases left between them. Germline lookup yields CDR1 MNHEY and CDR2 SMNVEV (reference sequence). The CDR3 is CASSLSGSGYTF. DNA of the CDR3: TGTGCCAGCAGTTTATCGGGTAGCGGCTACACCTTC.

The table lists this clone with a few counts. This chain joins TRBV14 and TRBJ2-1; no reliable D call. V lost 2 bases and J lost 2, with 10 bases in between. The germline V gene has CDR1 SGHDN and CDR2 FVKESK. The CDR3 is made up of 15 amino acids. CDR3 nucleotide sequence: TGTGCCAGCAGCCAATGGTCTTATGCCTACAATGAGCAGTTCTTC. This translates into CASSQWSYAYNEQFF.

This clone has a handful of counts. The sample has other DNA sequences that encode this CDR3 too. The gene calls are TRBV12-5 and TRBJ2-7; D unclear. CDR3 length equals 11 residues. Germline loops: CDR1 LGHNT, CDR2 FRNRAP. V lost 6 bases and J lost 3, with 6 bases in between. The CDR3 region has the DNA TGTGCTAGTGGCTTGAACTACGAGCAGTACTTC. Its translation is CASGLNYEQYF. The full variable domain, rest sourced from reference TRBV12-5 and TRBJ2-7, is DARVTQTPRHKVTEMGQEVTMRCQPILGHNTVFWYRQTMMQGLELLAYFRNRAPLDDSGMPKDRFSAEMPDATLATLKIQPSEPRDSAVYFCASGLNYEQYFGPGTRLTVT.

The V gene is TRBV19, the J gene TRBJ2-5; unclear D gene. The germline gives CDR1 LNHDA, CDR2 SQIVND (reference sequence). The CDR3 is 13 residues long. Trimming pared 1 base from V and 5 bases from J, leaving 8 bases between. The CDR3 protein is CASSIGPGETQYF. DNA of the CDR3: TGTGCCAGTAGTATAGGCCCTGGGGAGACCCAGTACTTC.

This clone was detected a few times. The V call is TRBV15, the J call TRBJ1-4, with D unclear. The CDR3 consists of 14 residues. Germline-derived CDR1 and CDR2 are LNHNV and YYDKDF (reference sequence). The germline V and J ends were trimmed by 2 bases and 6 bases, with 10 bases remaining between them. This CDR3 is CATSRSGTHEKLFF. CDR3 DNA sequence: TGTGCCACCAGCAGATCAGGAACCCATGAAAAACTGTTTTTT.

V is TRBV7-9 and J is TRBJ2-5; D unclear. Trimming left V 3 bases short and J 2 bases short, with 10 bases between. This CDR3 is 14 amino acids long. Germline CDR1 reads SEHNR; CDR2 reads FQNEAQ (reference sequence). CDR3 sequence reads: CASSLYGTQETQYF. Here the CDR3 DNA reads TGTGCCAGCAGCTTGTACGGCACACAAGAGACCCAGTACTTC.

The J gene is TRBJ1-6, the V gene TRBV5-1, with 8 nucleotides matching TRBD1. The CDR3 spans 15 residues. The V gene's germline CDR1 is SGHRS and CDR2 YFSETQ. V lost 5 bases, J lost 3 bases, and 4 bases stayed unmatched. The CDR3 protein is CASSQTGGYNSPLHF. The CDR3 region has the DNA TGCGCCAGCAGTCAAACAGGGGGCTATAATTCACCCCTCCACTTT.

This clone has only a few counts. The chain recombines TRBV2 with TRBJ1-6; 7 bases are shared with TRBD1. The V segment lost 6 bases and the J segment 9 bases; nucleotides outside the gene matches: 8. This CDR3 region has 14 residues. Germline V gives CDR1 SNHLY, CDR2 FYNNEI. CDR3 in DNA: TGTGCCAGCAGGGGAATGACAGGGTCTTCACCCCTCCACTTT. As protein: CASRGMTGSSPLHF. The variable domain in full, with the rest retrieved from reference TRBV2 and TRBJ1-6, is EPEVTQTPSHQVTQMGQEVILRCVPISNHLYFYWYRQILGQKVEFLVSFYNNEISEKSEIFDDQFSVERPDGSNFTLKIRSTKLEDSAMYFCASRGMTGSSPLHFGNGTRLTVT.

The table lists this clone with a few counts. This sequence joins TRBV27 and TRBJ2-5; 10 bases match TRBD1. CDR1 and CDR2 from the germline V gene are MNHEY and SMNVEV (reference sequence). CDR3 size: 14 residues. Trimming removed 6 bases from V and 5 bases from J; junction bases left unmatched: 6. The DNA of the CDR3 is TGTGCCAGCAGCGACAGGGGGCTAGGGGAGACCCAGTACTTC. This gives the protein CASSDRGLGETQYF.

The chain carries TRBV6-5 and TRBJ1-2; no firm D call. This CDR3 is 15 amino acids long. The V gene lost 0 bases and the J gene lost 4 bases, with 12 bases spanning the gap. From germline, CDR1 is MNHEY and CDR2 SVGAGI. CDR3 in amino acids: CASSYSGSLIYGYTF. The CDR3 DNA is TGTGCCAGCAGTTACTCGGGCAGCCTAATCTATGGCTACACCTTC.

This rearrangement joins TRBV5-6 to TRBJ2-3, with 8 bases aligning to TRBD2. The CDR3 consists of 16 residues. Germline V CDR1 and CDR2: SGHDT, YYEEEE. Trimming removed 0 bases from V and 6 bases from J; junction bases left unmatched: 9. The CDR3 DNA reads TGTGCCAGCAGCTTGGCCGGGGGGGGCCGAGGGGATACGCAGTATTTT. Amino acids: CASSLAGGGRGDTQYF.

CDR3 sequence reads: CASSHRHRDVHNSPLHF. The CDR3 region has the DNA TGTGCCAGCAGCCATCGGCACAGGGATGTACATAATTCACCCCTCCACTTT. V and J are TRBV11-2 and TRBJ1-6; possible D gene TRBD1, 6 bases. The V gene lost 5 bases and the J gene lost 5 bases, with 19 bases spanning the gap. The CDR3 contains 17 residues. Germline V gene data show CDR1 as SGHAT and CDR2 as FQNNGV.

The chain uses TRBV10-2 and TRBJ2-3; 15 nucleotides line up with TRBD2. The J segment lost 6 bases and the V segment lost 5 bases, leaving 3 bases of the junction unmatched. There are 15 residues in the CDR3. Germline V gene data show CDR1 as WSHSY and CDR2 as SAAADI. In DNA form, the CDR3 reads TGCGCCAGCAGTCCGGGACTAGCGGGGGGTGATACGCAGTATTTT. Residues: CASSPGLAGGDTQYF.

J is TRBJ1-6 and V is TRBV2; D is undetermined. The germline gives CDR1 SNHLY, CDR2 FYNNEI. This CDR3 is 12 amino acids long. V lost 5 bases and J 11 bases, leaving 10 bases between the germline ends. The CDR3, as DNA: TGTGCCAGCAGTATTAGGGAGCCACCCCTCCACTTT. Protein sequence: CASSIREPPLHF.

This rearrangement joins TRBV2 to TRBJ2-7; perhaps TRBD1 as D (7 bases). Trimming removed 8 bases from V and 0 bases from J, with 14 bases in between. Per germline, CDR1 SNHLY and CDR2 FYNNEI. The CDR3 is 14 amino acids. The CDR3 nucleotides read TGTGCCAGCGTGGCAGGGGGGAGCTCCTACGAGCAGTACTTC. This gives the protein CASVAGGSSYEQYF. Filled out from reference TRBV2 and TRBJ2-7, the complete variable domain reads EPEVTQTPSHQVTQMGQEVILRCVPISNHLYFYWYRQILGQKVEFLVSFYNNEISEKSEIFDDQFSVERPDGSNFTLKIRSTKLEDSAMYFCASVAGGSSYEQYFGPGTRLTVT.